Each of the 8 T cell receptor beta chains below was sequenced from the same sample in a study of cytomegalovirus exposure and HLA in healthy donors. The primer mix had 60 Vbeta and 13 Jbeta primers. Generated by immunoSEQ multiplex PCR, the TCRdb table keeps only in-frame clones and is missing some. The table records about 130,000 clones, about 84% of them present only once. The sequencing sample was made of PBMCs. The receptors stem from a boy younger than 18 in good health and CMV-seronegative.

The V and J genes are TRBV30 and TRBJ1-1; no definite D call. Trimming left V 0 bases short and J 0 bases short, with 2 bases between. Germline CDR1 GTSNPN, CDR2 SVGIG (reference sequence). The length of the CDR3 is 12 residues. In DNA, the CDR3 is TGTGCCTGGAGTGTCTTGAACACTGAAGCTTTCTTT. Residues: CAWSVLNTEAFF. Full variable domain (outside the CDR3, taken from reference TRBV30 and TRBJ1-1): SQTIHQWPATLVQPVGSPLSLECTVEGTSNPNLYWYRQAAGRGLQLLFYSVGIGQISSEVPQNLSASRPQDRQFILSSKKLLLSDSGFYLCAWSVLNTEAFFGQGTRLTVV.

The V and J genes are TRBV4-3 and TRBJ2-1; D is perhaps TRBD2 (5 bases). CDR1 LGHNA and CDR2 YSLEER come from the germline V gene. This CDR3 contains 17 residues. The V and J ends lost 0 bases and 6 bases respectively, with 18 bases between them. In nucleotides, the CDR3 is TGCGCCAGCAGCCAAGATCGAGGGCTCCCTAAGGGCAATGAGCAGTTCTTC. Its protein is CASSQDRGLPKGNEQFF.

The chain carries TRBV7-9 and TRBJ1-5, with TRBD1 as a possible D gene (6 bases). V lost 5 bases and J lost 7, with 18 bases in between. CDR3 length: 15 amino acids. CDR1 is SEHNR and CDR2 is FQNEAQ in the germline V gene (reference sequence). The CDR3 is CASSIKQGTLQPQHF. The CDR3 bases are TGTGCCAGCAGCATAAAGCAGGGGACCCTCCAGCCCCAGCATTTT.

The chain recombines TRBV5-1 with TRBJ2-2, with a weak D call TRBD2 (6 bases). The V and J ends lost 1 base and 2 bases respectively, with 12 bases between them. Germline CDR1 is SGHRS and CDR2 is YFSETQ. The CDR3 has 16 residues. The CDR3 sequence: CASSLLGGRNTGELFF. CDR3 bases: TGCGCCAGCAGCTTGCTCGGGGGAAGAAACACCGGGGAGCTGTTTTTT.

V is TRBV7-8 and J is TRBJ1-3; no definite D call. CDR3 length: 16 amino acids. The V gene's germline CDR1 is SGHVS and CDR2 FQNEAQ. The V end was cut by 1 base, the J end by 0 bases, with 10 bases between. This chain's CDR3 is CASSLDQGGSGNTIYF. In DNA, the CDR3 is TGTGCCAGCAGCTTAGATCAAGGAGGCTCTGGAAACACCATATATTTT.

The chain links TRBV10-3 to TRBJ2-2; 8 bases map to TRBD1. With V trimmed by 2 bases and J by 6 bases, 8 bases remained unmatched. Germline V CDR1 and CDR2: ENHRY, SYGVKD. The CDR3 runs to 16 residues. CDR3 in amino acids: CAISEPDRAVAGELFF. The CDR3 DNA follows: TGTGCCATCAGTGAGCCGGACAGGGCTGTCGCCGGGGAGCTGTTTTTT.

This chain uses TRBV30 with TRBJ2-3; D unclear. The V and J ends lost 0 bases and 1 base respectively, with 8 bases between them. There are 14 residues in the CDR3. In germline, CDR1 is GTSNPN, CDR2 SVGIG (reference sequence). CDR3: CAWSVRGGTDTQYF. CDR3 in DNA: TGTGCCTGGAGTGTACGAGGAGGCACAGATACGCAGTATTTT.

The chain links TRBV4-2 to TRBJ2-1, with 7 positions matching TRBD2. The CDR3 is made up of 18 amino acids. Germline CDR1 reads LGHNA; CDR2 reads YNFKEQ. V shed 0 bases and J 5 bases; nucleotides not matched to a gene: 13. CDR3 sequence (DNA): TGTGCCAGCAGCCAAGATGTATTTGGGCTAGCGGCTGACAATGAGCAGTTCTTC. It is translated as CASSQDVFGLAADNEQFF.